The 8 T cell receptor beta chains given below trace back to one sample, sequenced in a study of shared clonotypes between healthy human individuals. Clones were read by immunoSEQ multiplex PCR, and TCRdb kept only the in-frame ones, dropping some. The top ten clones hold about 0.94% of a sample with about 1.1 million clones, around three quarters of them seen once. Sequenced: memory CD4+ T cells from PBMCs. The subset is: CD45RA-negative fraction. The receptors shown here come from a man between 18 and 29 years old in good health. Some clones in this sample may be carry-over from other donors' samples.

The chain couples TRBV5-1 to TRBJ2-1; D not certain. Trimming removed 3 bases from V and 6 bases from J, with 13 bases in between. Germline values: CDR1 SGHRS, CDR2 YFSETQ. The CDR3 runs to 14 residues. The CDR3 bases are TGCGCCAGCAGCTCGAACCCTTCGGGCAATGAGCAGTTCTTC. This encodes CASSSNPSGNEQFF. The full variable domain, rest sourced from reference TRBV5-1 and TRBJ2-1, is KAGVTQTPRYLIKTRGQQVTLSCSPISGHRSVSWYQQTPGQGLQFLFEYFSETQRNKGNFPGRFSGRQFSNSRSEMNVSTLELGDSALYLCASSSNPSGNEQFFGPGTRLTVL.

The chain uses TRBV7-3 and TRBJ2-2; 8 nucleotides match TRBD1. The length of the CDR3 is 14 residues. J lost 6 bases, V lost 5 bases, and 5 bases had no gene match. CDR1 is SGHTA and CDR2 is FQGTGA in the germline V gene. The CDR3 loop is CASSLQGAPGELFF. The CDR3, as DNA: TGTGCCAGCAGCCTCCAGGGGGCTCCCGGGGAGCTGTTTTTT.

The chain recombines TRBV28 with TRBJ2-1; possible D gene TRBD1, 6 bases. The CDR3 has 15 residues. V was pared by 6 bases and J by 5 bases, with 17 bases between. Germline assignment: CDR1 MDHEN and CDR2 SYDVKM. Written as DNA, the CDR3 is TGTGCCAGCAGGTCCGAAGGGGGTGCGCACAATGAGCAGTTCTTC. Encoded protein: CASRSEGGAHNEQFF.

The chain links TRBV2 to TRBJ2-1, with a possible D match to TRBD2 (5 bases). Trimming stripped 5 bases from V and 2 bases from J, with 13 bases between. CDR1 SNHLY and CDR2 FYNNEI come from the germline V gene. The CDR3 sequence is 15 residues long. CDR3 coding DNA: TGTGCCAGCAGTTTCGAAAGCGGACCCTACAATGAGCAGTTCTTC. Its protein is CASSFESGPYNEQFF.

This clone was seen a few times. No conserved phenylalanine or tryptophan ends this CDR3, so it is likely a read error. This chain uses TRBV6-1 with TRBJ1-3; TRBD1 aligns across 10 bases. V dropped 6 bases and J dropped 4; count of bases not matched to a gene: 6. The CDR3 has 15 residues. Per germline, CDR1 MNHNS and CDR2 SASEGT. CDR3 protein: CASSLTGGKGNTIYL. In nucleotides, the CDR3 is TGTGCCAGCAGCTTGACAGGGGGCAAAGGAAACACCATATATCTT.

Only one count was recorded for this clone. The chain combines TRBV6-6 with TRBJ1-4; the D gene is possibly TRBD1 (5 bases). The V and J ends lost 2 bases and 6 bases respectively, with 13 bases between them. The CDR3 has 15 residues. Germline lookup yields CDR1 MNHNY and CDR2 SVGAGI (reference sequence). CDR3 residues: CASSYPGLDDEKLFF. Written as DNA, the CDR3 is TGTGCCAGCAGTTACCCAGGGCTGGATGATGAAAAACTGTTTTTT.

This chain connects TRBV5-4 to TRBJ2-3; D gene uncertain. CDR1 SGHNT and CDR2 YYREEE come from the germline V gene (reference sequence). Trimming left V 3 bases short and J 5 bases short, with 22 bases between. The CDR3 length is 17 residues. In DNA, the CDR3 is TGTGCCAGCAGCTCCGAAACCGGGTCCTCCATTGGAGATACGCAGTATTTT. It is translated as CASSSETGSSIGDTQYF.

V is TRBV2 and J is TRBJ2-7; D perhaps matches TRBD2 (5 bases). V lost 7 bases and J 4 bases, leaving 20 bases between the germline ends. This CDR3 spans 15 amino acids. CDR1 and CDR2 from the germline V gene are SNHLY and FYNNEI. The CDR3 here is CASTPPRDKVYEQYF. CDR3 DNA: TGTGCCAGCACCCCCCCGAGGGATAAGGTATACGAGCAGTACTTC.